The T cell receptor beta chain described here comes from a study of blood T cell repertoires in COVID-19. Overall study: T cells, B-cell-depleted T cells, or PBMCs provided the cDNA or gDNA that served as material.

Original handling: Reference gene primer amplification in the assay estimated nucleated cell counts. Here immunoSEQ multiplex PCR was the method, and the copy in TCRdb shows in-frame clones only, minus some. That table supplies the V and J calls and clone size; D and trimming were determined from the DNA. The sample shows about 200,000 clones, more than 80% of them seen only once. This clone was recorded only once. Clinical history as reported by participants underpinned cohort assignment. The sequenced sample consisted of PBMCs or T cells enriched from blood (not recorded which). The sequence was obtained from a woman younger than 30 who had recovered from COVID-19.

CDR3 nucleotides: TGTGCCAGTGGTCTCGCGGCTAACTATGGCTACACCTTC. The encoded protein is CASGLAANYGYTF. V gene TRBV19 combines with J gene TRBJ1-2; no clear D gene. V was trimmed by 8 bases and J by 0 bases, leaving 10 bases between them. The CDR3 consists of 13 residues. Per germline, CDR1 LNHDA and CDR2 SQIVND (reference sequence).